These 20 T cell receptor beta chains were all obtained from the same sample, sequenced in a study of cytomegalovirus exposure and HLA in healthy donors. With 60 Vbeta and 13 Jbeta primers, the PCR was carried out. The method was immunoSEQ multiplex PCR; TCRdb's version includes in-frame clones alone and lacks a portion of them. The sample has around 210,000 clones, about 77% seen once. Source material: PBMCs. These receptors were obtained from a boy between 10 and 17 years old in good health and CMV-seronegative.

This clone was observed at least ten times. V and J are TRBV4-2 and TRBJ2-2, with 10 bases lining up with TRBD2. Germline values: CDR1 LGHNA, CDR2 YNFKEQ. CDR3 size: 15 residues. V lost 0 bases to trimming and J lost 6 bases; unmatched junction nucleotides: 1. The CDR3 here is CASSQEAGGPGELFF. In nucleotides, the CDR3 is TGTGCCAGCAGCCAAGAAGCGGGAGGGCCCGGGGAGCTGTTTTTT.

The J gene is TRBJ2-1, the V gene TRBV4-1; D may be TRBD1 (6 bases). The CDR3 contains 15 residues. Germline V gene sequence: CDR1 MGHRA, CDR2 YSYEKL. Trimming took 3 bases from V and 6 from J, leaving 15 bases between them. This chain's CDR3 is CASSQSGLGGNEQFF. As DNA, the CDR3 is TGCGCCAGCAGCCAGAGTGGCCTAGGGGGCAATGAGCAGTTCTTC.

The chain carries TRBV7-9 and TRBJ1-6; the D is unclear. V lost 1 base and J 7 bases, leaving 8 bases between the germline ends. Germline CDR1 and CDR2: SEHNR and FQNEAQ (reference sequence). The CDR3 totals 14 residues. Here the CDR3 DNA reads TGTGCCAGCAGCTTAGGGCAGCGAAATTCACCCCTCCACTTT. Translation gives CASSLGQRNSPLHF.

The CDR3 region is CSVDGGSSYNEQFF. The CDR3 DNA reads TGCAGCGTTGATGGCGGGAGCTCCTACAATGAGCAGTTCTTC. The V call is TRBV29-1, the J call TRBJ2-1, with 7 bases identical to TRBD2. Germline assignment: CDR1 SQVTM and CDR2 ANQGSEA. This CDR3 has 14 residues. The J segment lost 0 bases and the V segment lost 3 bases, leaving 2 bases of the junction unmatched.

This clone came up a few times. The genes are TRBV30 and TRBJ2-7; D is possibly TRBD1 (5 bases). Germline CDR1 is GTSNPN and CDR2 is SVGIG (reference sequence). The CDR3 runs 14 residues. V was trimmed by 3 bases and J by 0 bases, leaving 12 bases between them. The CDR3 nucleotides read TGTGCCTGGAGCCTTTTGGGGCGCTCCTACGAGCAGTACTTC. Its protein is CAWSLLGRSYEQYF.

The chain is built from TRBV11-3 and TRBJ2-5, with a weak D call TRBD1 (5 bases). The CDR3 is made up of 13 amino acids. Germline V CDR1 and CDR2: SGHNT, YENEEA. Trimming stripped 4 bases from V and 4 bases from J, with 10 bases between. As DNA, the CDR3 is TGTGCCAGCAGCTCACAGGTACTAGAGACCCAGTACTTC. This gives the protein CASSSQVLETQYF.

This clone has a single count. This chain joins TRBV9 and TRBJ1-5; D is perhaps TRBD1 (6 bases). The CDR3 is 14 residues long. Trimming took 0 bases from V and 5 from J, leaving 9 bases between them. Looked up from germline, CDR1 is SGDLS and CDR2 is YYNGEE. The CDR3 DNA reads TGTGCCAGCAGCGTAGGCAGGGGTCATCAGCCCCAGCATTTT. Its translation is CASSVGRGHQPQHF.

The table lists this clone with a count of one. The rearrangement uses TRBV2 and TRBJ2-4, with 8 nucleotides matching TRBD1. The CDR3 loop spans 18 amino acids. The germline gives CDR1 SNHLY, CDR2 FYNNEI. V gave up 4 bases and J gave up 3 bases; unmatched junction bases: 14. DNA for the CDR3: TGTGCCAGCAGTGGGGGGCCAGGGGGCCTGAGAGTCAAAAACATTCAGTACTTC. Amino acids: CASSGGPGGLRVKNIQYF.

J is TRBJ2-2 and V is TRBV5-1; TRBD2 is a possible D gene (6 bases). Germline V CDR1 and CDR2: SGHRS, YFSETQ. V was clipped by 1 base and J by 4 bases, with 14 bases between them. CDR3 length equals 16 residues. CDR3 DNA sequence: TGCGCCAGCAGCTTGTCCCCCGGGAGTAGCACCGGGGAGCTGTTTTTT. Residues: CASSLSPGSSTGELFF.

V is TRBV11-2 and J is TRBJ1-1, with D possibly being TRBD1 (6 bases). The germline CDR1 and CDR2 sequences are SGHAT and FQNNGV. The CDR3 sequence is 15 residues long. V was pared by 7 bases and J by 1 base, with 16 bases between. CDR3 DNA: TGTGCCAGCAAGCAGGTTTGGGGGCCGAACACTGAAGCTTTCTTT. Encoded protein: CASKQVWGPNTEAFF. Full variable domain (missing parts from reference TRBV11-2 and TRBJ1-1): EAGVAQSPRYKIIEKRQSVAFWCNPISGHATLYWYQQILGQGPKLLIQFQNNGVVDDSQLPKDRFSAERLKGVDSTLKIQPAKLEDSAVYLCASKQVWGPNTEAFFGQGTRLTVV.

This chain links TRBV29-1 with TRBJ2-3; a weak D match, TRBD1 (5 bases). The CDR3 is 14 residues long. V was shortened by 6 bases and J by 0 bases, with 13 bases between the two germline ends. The V gene's germline CDR1 is SQVTM and CDR2 ANQGSEA. This CDR3 reads CSVDDRLSTDTQYF. CDR3 nucleotides: TGCAGCGTAGATGACAGACTTAGCACAGATACGCAGTATTTT.

The rearrangement uses TRBV2 and TRBJ2-7, with a tentative D call TRBD1 (5 bases). Germline V gene data show CDR1 as SNHLY and CDR2 as FYNNEI. CDR3 length: 12 amino acids. The V end was cut by 4 bases, the J end by 1 base, with 5 bases between. The CDR3 protein is CASSGQSYEQYF. CDR3 bases: TGTGCCAGCAGTGGACAGTCCTACGAGCAGTACTTC.

This clone was detected only a few times. V and J are TRBV7-2 and TRBJ2-5, with a possible D match to TRBD2 (7 bases). V lost 1 base and J lost 7, with 16 bases in between. This CDR3 contains 15 residues. Looked up from germline, CDR1 is SGHTA and CDR2 is FQGNSA. The DNA of the CDR3 is TGTGCCAGCAGCTTAGTTGTGGGGGGGCTTGTGACCCAGTACTTC. This encodes CASSLVVGGLVTQYF. Filled out from reference TRBV7-2 and TRBJ2-5, the complete variable domain reads GAGVSQSPSNKVTEKGKDVELRCDPISGHTALYWYRQSLGQGLEFLIYFQGNSAPDKSGLPSDRFSAERTGGSVSTLTIQRTQQEDSAVYLCASSLVVGGLVTQYFGPGTRLLVL.

This sequence joins TRBV10-3 and TRBJ2-1; 11 nucleotides agree with TRBD2. CDR1 and CDR2 from the germline V gene are ENHRY and SYGVKD. CDR3 length equals 14 residues. The J segment lost 6 bases and the V segment lost 3 bases, leaving 1 base of the junction unmatched. The CDR3, as DNA: TGTGCCATCAGTGAACTAGCGGGGGCCAATGAGCAGTTCTTC. Encoded protein: CAISELAGANEQFF.

The V call is TRBV6-7, the J call TRBJ2-7; 9 nucleotides match TRBD1. TRBV6-7 is an ORF for which the function is uncertain. Trimming took 4 bases from V and 4 from J; bases not matched to a gene: 14. This CDR3 has 17 residues. CDR3 loop: CASSFPRRDRVGYEQYF. DNA for the CDR3: TGTGCCAGCAGTTTCCCAAGGAGGGACAGGGTCGGGTACGAGCAGTACTTC.

The sample holds a few counts of this clone. The CDR3 here is CASSPGTSGGGEQFF. Here the CDR3 DNA reads TGTGCCAGCAGCCCCGGGACTAGCGGGGGAGGTGAGCAGTTCTTC. The chain joins TRBV4-2 to TRBJ2-1, with 14 positions matching TRBD2. The CDR3 runs 15 residues. CDR1 and CDR2 (germline): LGHNA, YNFKEQ. The J segment lost 9 bases and the V segment lost 4 bases, leaving 5 bases of the junction unmatched.

The V call is TRBV9, the J call TRBJ2-3; possibly TRBD2 for D (5 bases). CDR3 length: 15 residues. From germline, CDR1 is SGDLS and CDR2 YYNGEE. V was cut by 0 bases and J by 2 bases, with 10 bases left in between. The CDR3, as DNA: TGTGCCAGCAGCGTAGGCCCGGGATTCACAGATACGCAGTATTTT. It specifies CASSVGPGFTDTQYF.

The CDR3 DNA follows: TGTGCCAGCTCACCACGGGGGACAGGGGACACTGAAGCTTTCTTT. The encoded protein is CASSPRGTGDTEAFF. This chain connects TRBV18 to TRBJ1-1; 10 nucleotides match TRBD1. Germline V lookup: CDR1 KGHSH, CDR2 LQKENI. V lost 1 base, J lost 3 bases, and 2 bases stayed unmatched. The CDR3 has 15 amino acids.

This chain joins TRBV6-6 and TRBJ2-3; 11 nucleotides agree with TRBD1. J was trimmed by 3 bases and V by 2 bases; bases with no gene match: 4. The CDR3 runs 16 residues. Germline assignment: CDR1 MNHNY and CDR2 SVGAGI (reference sequence). The CDR3 region is CASSYRTGGRTDTQYF. In nucleotides, the CDR3 is TGTGCCAGCAGTTACAGGACAGGGGGCCGGACAGATACGCAGTATTTT.

The V gene is TRBV18, the J gene TRBJ1-5, with D possibly TRBD1 on 6 matching bases. V dropped 5 bases and J dropped 4 bases, with 9 bases sitting between them. This CDR3 spans 13 amino acids. Germline V gene lookup returns CDR1 KGHSH and CDR2 LQKENI. The CDR3 bases are TGTGCCAGCTCATCCACAGGGAATCAGCCCCAGCATTTT. This codes for CASSSTGNQPQHF.